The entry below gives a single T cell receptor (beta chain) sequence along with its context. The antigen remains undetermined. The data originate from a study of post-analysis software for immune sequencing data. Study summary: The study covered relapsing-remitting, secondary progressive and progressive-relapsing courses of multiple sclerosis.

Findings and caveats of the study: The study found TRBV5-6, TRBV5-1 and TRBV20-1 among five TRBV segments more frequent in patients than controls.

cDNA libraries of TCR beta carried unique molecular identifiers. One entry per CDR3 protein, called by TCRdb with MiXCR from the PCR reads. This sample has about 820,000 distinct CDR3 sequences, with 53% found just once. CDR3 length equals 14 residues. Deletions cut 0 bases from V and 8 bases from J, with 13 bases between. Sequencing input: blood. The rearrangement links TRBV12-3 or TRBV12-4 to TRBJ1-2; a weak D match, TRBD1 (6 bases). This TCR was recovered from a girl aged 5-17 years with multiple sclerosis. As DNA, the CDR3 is TGTGCCAGCAGTTTAGCCGGGACAATAAGGGGCTACACCTTC. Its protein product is CASSLAGTIRGYTF.